The T cell receptor (beta chain) described here comes from a study of CXCR3-negative and CXCR3-positive naive CD8 T cells. For the study at large: Sequencing gave roughly 130 million TRB reads overall, about 1.5 +/- 0.3 million per library. Overall study findings and caveats: TRB CDR3s were more hydrophobic in CXCR3-positive than in CXCR3-negative naive cells. Whereas memory cells differed, naive CXCR3-negative and CXCR3-positive cells shared similar TRBV-TRBJ usage. Much lower diversity was found in memory CD8+ cells, while both naive subsets had comparably high diversity.

UMI labels and 5' RACE were used to prepare the TRB cDNA libraries. TCRdb reworked the 5' RACE reads into one entry per CDR3 protein, no DNA. The table lists tens of thousands of distinct CDR3 sequences. The CDR3 consists of 15 residues. Germline lookup yields CDR1 DFQATT and CDR2 SNEGSKA (reference sequence). As for this clonotype: The antigen is unknown.

The authors gated naive CD8+ T cells as CD45RO-CCR7+CD27+CD95-. The chain links TRBV20-1 to TRBJ1-1; without DNA, the TCRdb call of TRBD1 cannot be checked. The receptor was isolated from a human donor in good health. Some clones in this sample may be carry-over from other donors' samples. The sequenced material came from naive CXCR3+ CD8+ T cells from blood. The subset denotes: CD45RO-CCR7+CD27+CD95- naive CD8+ T cells expressing CXCR3 (TNR3+). The CDR3 loop is CSARGDRGGFGEAFF.